The rows below give T cell receptor beta chains drawn from one sample of a study of T cells in localized non-small cell lung cancer. The method was immunoSEQ multiplex PCR; TCRdb's version includes in-frame clones alone and lacks a portion of them. The sample holds roughly 1,200 clones; about 15% are singletons and the top ten take 28%. Sequencing used normal lung tissue next to the tumor, obtained before any cancer treatment. The receptors stem from a male donor aged 60 or over with stage I lung adenocarcinoma. CDR3s include the opening cysteine and the closing phenylalanine or tryptophan. D genes are given only for firm matches. The size field is filled for only some rows; it gives once, few, many or a size class.

d_call	clone_size	j_call	v_call	cdr3_nt	cdr3_aa
TRBD1	-	TRBJ2-1	TRBV14	TGTGCCAGCAGCCACGGCAGGGGGCCCTACAATGAGCAGTTCTTC	CASSHGRGPYNEQFF
TRBD1	-	TRBJ2-2	TRBV18	TGTGCCAGCTCACCACCATCACAGGGGGCCATCGGGGAGCTGTTTTTT	CASSPPSQGAIGELFF
TRBD1	-	TRBJ2-7	TRBV10-3	TGTGCCATCAGTGAGCCGACAGGGACCCACTACGAGCAGTACTTC	CAISEPTGTHYEQYF
-	-	TRBJ1-2	TRBV19	TGTGCCAGTAGTATTGGGTCGGCAGGCCGCGGCACCCCCGAGGGCTACACCTTC	CASSIGSAGRGTPEGYTF
-	medium-sized	TRBJ2-5	TRBV9	TGTGCCAGCAGCGTAGAAGGGTACCAAGAGACCCAGTACTTC	CASSVEGYQETQYF
TRBD1	medium-sized	TRBJ2-1	TRBV7-2	TGTGCCAGCAGCGCCCGGACAGGGGGCGAGCAGTTCTTC	CASSARTGGEQFF
-	few	TRBJ1-5	TRBV9	TGTGCCAGCAGCGTAACCAGGGAAGGACAGCCCCAGCATTTT	CASSVTREGQPQHF
-	-	TRBJ1-2	TRBV9	TGTGCCAGCAGCGCCACCTCCCGGGTGGACTATGGCTACACCTTC	CASSATSRVDYGYTF
TRBD1	-	TRBJ2-7	TRBV6-8	TGTGCCAGCAGCCATAGGGGGCCCTTTTCCTACGAGCAGTACTTC	CASSHRGPFSYEQYF
TRBD2	medium-sized	TRBJ2-1	TRBV6-8	TGTGCCAGCAGTTTCACGACTAGCGGGGGGGCCAATGAGCAGTTCTTC	CASSFTTSGGANEQFF
TRBD1	-	TRBJ1-5	TRBV19	TGTGCCAGTAATCACGACAGGGTGGACAATCAGCCCCAGCATTTT	CASNHDRVDNQPQHF
-	few	TRBJ1-5	TRBV28	TGTGCCAGCACTCGGGGGGCTCAGCCCCAGCATTTT	CASTRGAQPQHF
TRBD1	few	TRBJ1-6	TRBV13	TGTGCCAGCAGCCTAGGGACAGGGGCCTATTCACCCCTCCACTTT	CASSLGTGAYSPLHF
TRBD1	-	TRBJ1-1	TRBV19	TGTGCCAGTAGTTTCGACAGGGAACTGAACACTGAAGCTTTCTTT	CASSFDRELNTEAFF
-	-	TRBJ1-2	TRBV29-1	TGCAGCGTTGAAGGGCTCGAAGGAGGATATGGCTACACCTTC	CSVEGLEGGYGYTF
TRBD2	-	TRBJ2-3	TRBV28	TGTGCCAGCAGTCCACCACTAGCGGATACGCAGTATTTT	CASSPPLADTQYF
-	large	TRBJ2-3	TRBV6-8	TGTGCCAGCAGTCACGACACAGATACGCAGTATTTT	CASSHDTDTQYF
-	-	TRBJ2-7	TRBV11-3	TGTGCCAGCAGCTTAGGACCTATTTCCTACGAGCAGTACTTC	CASSLGPISYEQYF
-	few	TRBJ1-2	TRBV6-8	TGTGCCAGCAGGGGAGAACAGAACTATGGCTACACCTTC	CASRGEQNYGYTF
-	few	TRBJ2-7	TRBV6-8	TGTGCCAGCAGTTACTCGAGTCAGGGTTCCTACGAGCAGTACTTC	CASSYSSQGSYEQYF
-	-	TRBJ2-1	TRBV19	TGTGCCAGTAGTTGGGGGGAGGCAGGGGAGCAGTTCTTC	CASSWGEAGEQFF
-	-	TRBJ2-2	TRBV9	TGTGCCAGCAGCTTAAAAAGCACCGGGGAGCTGTTTTTT	CASSLKSTGELFF
TRBD2	-	TRBJ2-3	TRBV19	TGTGCCAGTAAGCGGGAGGCTAGCACAGATACGCAGTATTTT	CASKREASTDTQYF
-	few	TRBJ2-1	TRBV6-8	TGTGCCAGCAGTTCACCCCCTACAGGGTTCTACAATGAGCAGTTCTTC	CASSSPPTGFYNEQFF
-	medium-sized	TRBJ1-3	TRBV11-3	TGTGCCAGCAGCTCGGCCAGCGGAGGGGTCTCTGGAAACACCATATATTTT	CASSSASGGVSGNTIYF
-	-	TRBJ2-5	TRBV6-8	TGTGCCAGCAGACAAACGGGGGGCCCCCAAGAGACCCAGTACTTC	CASRQTGGPQETQYF
-	-	TRBJ2-5	TRBV11-3	TGTGCCAGCAGCGCCAACAGGGCTTGGGAGACCCAGTACTTC	CASSANRAWETQYF
-	-	TRBJ2-7	TRBV23-1	TGCGCCAGCAGCCAAGGGCCGGAAAGCTCCTACGAGCAGTACTTC	CASSQGPESSYEQYF
-	-	TRBJ1-1	TRBV6-7	TGTGCCAGCAATCAGGGAACTGAAGCTTTCTTT	CASNQGTEAFF
-	-	TRBJ2-1	TRBV1	TGCGCCAGCAGCCAATCACCAGACAGCTACAATGAGCAGTTCTTC	CASSQSPDSYNEQFF
-	-	TRBJ2-2	TRBV18	TGTGCCAGCTCACCTCCGGGGATGGGCACGAACACCGGGGAGCTGTTTTTT	CASSPPGMGTNTGELFF
TRBD1	medium-sized	TRBJ2-2	TRBV11-3	TGTGCCAGCAGCTTCCCCGGACAGGGCCCTAACACCGGGGAGCTGTTTTTT	CASSFPGQGPNTGELFF
-	few	TRBJ1-1	TRBV11-3	TGTGCCAGCAGCCACAAACCCCTCCCTGGGACTGAAGCTTTCTTT	CASSHKPLPGTEAFF
-	-	TRBJ2-6	TRBV11-3	TGTGCCAGCAGCTTAGTAGACATCTCTGGGGCCAACGTCCTGACTTTC	CASSLVDISGANVLTF
TRBD1	few	TRBJ2-1	TRBV11-3	TGTGCCAGCAGCGAAGACAGGGTGGGGGTCAATGAGCAGTTCTTC	CASSEDRVGVNEQFF
-	medium-sized	TRBJ1-6	TRBV6-8	TGTGCCAGCAGTTACTCGATTCAGGGGAATTCACCCCTCCACTTT	CASSYSIQGNSPLHF
-	few	TRBJ1-1	TRBV9	TGTGCCAGCAGCGTAGGACTTGGCGTTGGTAAGAACACTGAAGCTTTCTTT	CASSVGLGVGKNTEAFF
-	few	TRBJ2-7	TRBV6-8	TGTGCCAGCAGCCCCGCTTTAGGGGAGGTCTACGAGCAGTACTTC	CASSPALGEVYEQYF